The clone carrying this T cell receptor beta chain was seen a few times. Its antigen is unidentified. Sample barcodes and UMIs were carried by the TCR alpha and TCR beta cDNA libraries that 5'RACE generated with constant-segment primers. Via MiXCR, TCRdb re-called the 5' RACE reads, giving one row per CDR3 protein. The sample lists about 200,000 distinct CDR3 sequences; 15% to 20% were seen once. The sample is drawn from a study of T-cell memory formation after mild COVID-19. Study details: TCR clusters were mostly donor specific.

Study-level results: The authors did not confirm SARS-CoV-2 specificity of second-wave clones peaking day 37. Clones that shrank (day 15 to 85) were balanced CD4/CD8, whereas later expanders leaned CD4+.

The CDR3 runs 17 residues. V lost 5 bases and J lost 4, with 20 bases in between. This sequence joins TRBV12-3 or TRBV12-4 and TRBJ2-2; D is possibly TRBD2 (6 bases). Sequencing was done on a sample of PBMCs or a T cell subset sorted from them (not recorded which). The TCR sequence derives from an adult woman who had mild COVID-19 (a few samples of this study predate the infection). Cell type and time point are not known. In DNA, the CDR3 is TGTGCCAGCAGTCATCGGTATAAGCGGGTTGGCACCGGGGAGCTGTTTTTT. It encodes CASSHRYKRVGTGELFF.